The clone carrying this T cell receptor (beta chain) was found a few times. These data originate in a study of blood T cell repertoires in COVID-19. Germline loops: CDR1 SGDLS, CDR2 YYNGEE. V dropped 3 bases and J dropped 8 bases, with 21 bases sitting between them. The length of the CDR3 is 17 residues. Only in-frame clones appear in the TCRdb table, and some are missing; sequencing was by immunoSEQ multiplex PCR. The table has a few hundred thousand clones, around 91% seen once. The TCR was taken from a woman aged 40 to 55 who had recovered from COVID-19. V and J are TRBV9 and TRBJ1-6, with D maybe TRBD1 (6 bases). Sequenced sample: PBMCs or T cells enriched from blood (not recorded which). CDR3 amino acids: CASSEMRQAAADSPLHF. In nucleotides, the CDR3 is TGTGCCAGCAGCGAGATGAGACAGGCCGCCGCGGATTCACCCCTCCACTTT.